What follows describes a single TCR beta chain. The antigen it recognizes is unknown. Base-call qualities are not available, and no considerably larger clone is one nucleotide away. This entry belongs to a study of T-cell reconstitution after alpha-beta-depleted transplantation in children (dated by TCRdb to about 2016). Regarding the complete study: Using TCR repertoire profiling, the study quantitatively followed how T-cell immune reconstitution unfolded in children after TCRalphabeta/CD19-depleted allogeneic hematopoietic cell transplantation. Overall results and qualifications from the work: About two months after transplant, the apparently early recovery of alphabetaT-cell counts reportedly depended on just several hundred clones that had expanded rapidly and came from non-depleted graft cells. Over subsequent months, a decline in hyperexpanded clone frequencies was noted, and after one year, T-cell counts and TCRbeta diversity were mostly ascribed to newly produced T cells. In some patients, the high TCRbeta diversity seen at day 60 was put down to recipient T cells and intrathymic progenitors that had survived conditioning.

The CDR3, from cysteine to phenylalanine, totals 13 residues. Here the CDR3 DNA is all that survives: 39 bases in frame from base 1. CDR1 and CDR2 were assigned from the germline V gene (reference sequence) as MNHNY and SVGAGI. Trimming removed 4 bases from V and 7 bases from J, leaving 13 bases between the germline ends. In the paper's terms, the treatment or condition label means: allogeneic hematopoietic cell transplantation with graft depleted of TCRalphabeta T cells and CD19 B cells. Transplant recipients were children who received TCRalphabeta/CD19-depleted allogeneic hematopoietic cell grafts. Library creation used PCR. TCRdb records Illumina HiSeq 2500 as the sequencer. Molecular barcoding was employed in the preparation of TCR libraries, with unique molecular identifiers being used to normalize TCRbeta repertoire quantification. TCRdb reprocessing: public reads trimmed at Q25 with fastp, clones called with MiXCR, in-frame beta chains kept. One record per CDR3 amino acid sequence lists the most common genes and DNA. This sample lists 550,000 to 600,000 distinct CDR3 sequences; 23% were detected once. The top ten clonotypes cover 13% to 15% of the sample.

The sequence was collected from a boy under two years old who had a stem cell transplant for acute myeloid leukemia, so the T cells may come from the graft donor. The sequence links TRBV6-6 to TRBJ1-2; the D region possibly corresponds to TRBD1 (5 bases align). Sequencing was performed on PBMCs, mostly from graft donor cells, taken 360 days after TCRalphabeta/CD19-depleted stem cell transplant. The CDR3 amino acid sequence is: CASSSAGRVGYTF. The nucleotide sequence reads TGTGCCAGCAGTTCTGCAGGGAGGGTTGGCTACACCTTC.